The sample holds a few counts of the clone carrying this T cell receptor (beta chain). The sample belongs to a study of blood T cells in healthy people across ages. A sample-barcoded 5' primer and a J-beta primer mix were used in a second PCR of roughly 6 to 11 cycles. TCRdb re-derived calls from the 5' RACE reads in MiXCR, one entry per CDR3 protein. The table has some 760,000 distinct CDR3 sequences, around 25% seen once. The CDR3 contains 16 residues. The germline gives CDR1 MNHEY, CDR2 SVGEGT. V dropped 0 bases and J dropped 4 bases, with 16 bases sitting between them. These data were likewise used in another study, on T cells of mothers and their children. From that study: At 1.5 ug per 15 ul, all of the extracted RNA went into cDNA synthesis. Relative to unrelated pairs, biologically related mother-child dyads exhibited marginally greater, non-significant overlap. The authors identified no persistent microchimeric T cell clones.

The sequence was obtained from a boy younger than 18 in good health. The sequenced sample was blood. The rearrangement uses TRBV6-2 or TRBV6-3 and TRBJ2-7, with D unresolved. In DNA, the CDR3 is TGTGCCAGCAGTTACTCGGGGTCTCGACGCCTTTACGAGCAGTACTTC. Translation gives CASSYSGSRRLYEQYF.